This TCR beta chain was captured in a study of blood T cell repertoires in COVID-19. Overall study: The analysed material was cDNA or gDNA that came from T cells, B-cell-depleted T cells, or PBMCs.

In the source study's methods: Reference gene primer amplification gave estimated nucleated cell counts. Measured with immunoSEQ multiplex PCR; TCRdb has only the in-frame clones, and not every one. V, J and clone size are taken as reported in that table, and D and trimming were inferred from the DNA itself. Among about 120,000 clones listed, over 75% were seen once. Germline-derived CDR1 and CDR2 are SEHNR and FQNEAQ (reference sequence). This CDR3 region has 18 residues. V was pared by 6 bases and J by 1 base, with 15 bases of the junction left unmatched. The TCR comes from a human donor with active COVID-19. The donor label of this sample is uncertain. Material for sequencing was peripheral blood. The chain employs TRBV7-9 and TRBJ2-5; 9 bases are shared with TRBD2. DNA of the CDR3: TGTGCCAGCAGACTCATTACGTTGGGGACTAGCCCCCAAGAGACCCAGTACTTC. It specifies CASRLITLGTSPQETQYF.